Shown below are 28 T cell receptor beta chains from a single sample sequenced in a study of cytomegalovirus exposure and HLA in healthy donors. Vbeta (60) and Jbeta (13) primers were used in the PCR. Repertoires were generated with immunoSEQ multiplex PCR, while TCRdb's copy carries only in-frame clones and drops some. The sample includes some 120,000 clones, 75% to 90% of them seen just once. Sequencing was carried out using PBMCs. Every receptor here comes from a man aged 35 to 55 in good health and CMV-seronegative.

V usage is TRBV6-4 and J usage is TRBJ2-2; possibly TRBD2 for D (5 bases). V dropped 3 bases and J dropped 8 bases, with 10 bases sitting between them. CDR1 and CDR2 from the germline V gene are MRHNA and SNTAGT. The CDR3 runs to 13 residues. The CDR3: CASSEEGRGELFF. CDR3 sequence (DNA): TGTGCCAGCAGTGAGGAAGGGAGAGGGGAGCTGTTTTTT.

This chain joins TRBV20-1 and TRBJ2-5, with D unclear. The germline V gene has CDR1 DFQATT and CDR2 SNEGSKA (reference sequence). With 2 bases removed from V and 5 bases from J, the gap between germline ends came to 3 bases. CDR3 length equals 10 residues. As DNA, the CDR3 is TGCAGTGCTAGAAGCGAGACCCAGTACTTC. Translated, it gives CSARSETQYF.

The chain recombines TRBV5-1 with TRBJ2-1, with 10 nucleotides matching TRBD2. This CDR3 is built from 15 residues. Losses at the gene ends were 0 bases for V and 5 bases for J; bases not matched to a gene: 2. Looked up from germline, CDR1 is SGHRS and CDR2 is YFSETQ. Written as DNA, the CDR3 is TGCGCCAGCAGCTTGGCTAGCGGGAGTGACAATGAGCAGTTCTTC. As protein: CASSLASGSDNEQFF.

The rearrangement uses TRBV27 and TRBJ2-7, with 14 bases lining up with TRBD2. V was pared by 3 bases and J by 6 bases, with 4 bases of the junction left unmatched. This CDR3 is built from 15 residues. Germline CDR1 and CDR2: MNHEY and SMNVEV (reference sequence). The CDR3 reads CASSLAGTSGGEQYF. Here the CDR3 DNA reads TGTGCCAGCAGTTTGGCCGGGACTAGCGGGGGCGAGCAGTACTTC.

The chain recombines TRBV7-9 with TRBJ1-1; TRBD1 agrees at 7 bases. CDR1 and CDR2 (germline): SEHNR, FQNEAQ (reference sequence). The V gene end was trimmed by 2 bases and the J gene end by 1 base; junction bases not matched to a gene: 1. The CDR3 is 14 amino acids. The CDR3 DNA follows: TGTGCCAGCAGCTTACGACAGGGGAACACTGAAGCTTTCTTT. This gives the protein CASSLRQGNTEAFF.

J is TRBJ1-1 and V is TRBV5-5; 9 nucleotides align to TRBD1. This CDR3 has 16 amino acids. V was pared by 1 base and J by 1 base, with 5 bases of the junction left unmatched. The V gene's germline CDR1 is SGHKS and CDR2 YYEKEE (reference sequence). This CDR3 reads CASSLLPGQGNTEAFF. In DNA, the CDR3 is TGTGCCAGCAGCTTGCTACCGGGACAGGGGAACACTGAAGCTTTCTTT.

Here the CDR3 DNA reads TGTGCCAGCTCACCAACAGGGAACTATGGCTACACCTTC. This encodes CASSPTGNYGYTF. The chain is built from TRBV18 and TRBJ1-2; possibly TRBD1 for D (6 bases). This CDR3 has 13 residues. The V and J ends lost 2 bases and 2 bases respectively, with 6 bases between them. The V gene's germline CDR1 is KGHSH and CDR2 LQKENI.

This CDR3 is CASSPGHNQPQHF. CDR3 coding DNA: TGTGCCAGCAGCCCGGGACACAATCAGCCCCAGCATTTT. V gene TRBV7-2 combines with J gene TRBJ1-5, with D possibly matching TRBD1 (6 bases). Germline CDR1 and CDR2: SGHTA and FQGNSA. The CDR3 is made up of 13 amino acids. Trimming removed 5 bases at V and 3 bases at J, with 8 bases between.

The gene calls are TRBV9 and TRBJ1-2, with 11 nucleotides matching TRBD1. V lost 3 bases, J lost 3 bases, and 1 base stayed unmatched. CDR3 size: 14 residues. Germline V gives CDR1 SGDLS, CDR2 YYNGEE. CDR3 nucleotides: TGTGCCAGCAGCGAGGGACAGGGGGACTATGGCTACACCTTC. Translating it yields CASSEGQGDYGYTF.

V and J are TRBV27 and TRBJ1-5, with a possible D match to TRBD1 (6 bases). The germline gives CDR1 MNHEY, CDR2 SMNVEV (reference sequence). Trimming shortened V by 6 bases and J by 6 bases, and 18 bases separated the two germline ends. The CDR3 has 15 residues. CDR3 sequence (DNA): TGTGCCAGCAGGGCCGTGGCCGCAGGGGTTCAGCCCCAGCATTTT. Protein sequence: CASRAVAAGVQPQHF.

This clone came up a few times. V and J are TRBV6-5 and TRBJ1-2, with a tentative D call TRBD1 (6 bases). With 5 bases removed from V and 1 base from J, the gap between germline ends came to 11 bases. The CDR3 covers 14 residues. Germline V gene data show CDR1 as MNHEY and CDR2 as SVGAGI. Here the CDR3 reads CASSPGTSNYGYTF. As DNA, the CDR3 is TGTGCCAGCAGTCCCGGGACAAGTAACTATGGCTACACCTTC.

The genes are TRBV7-9 and TRBJ2-3; D is uncertain. V was clipped by 6 bases and J by 3 bases, with 10 bases between them. There are 13 residues in the CDR3. Looked up from germline, CDR1 is SEHNR and CDR2 is FQNEAQ (reference sequence). This CDR3 reads CASSFDRTDTQYF. The CDR3 coding sequence is TGTGCCAGCAGTTTCGATCGGACAGATACGCAGTATTTT.

This rearrangement joins TRBV21-1 to TRBJ2-5; TRBD2 is taken as the D call from the table, unchecked against the DNA. TRBV21-1 is deemed a pseudogene. The CDR3 totals 15 residues. The CDR3 DNA follows: TGTGCCAGCAACCCACGGGGGGGTTCGAAAGAGACCCAGTACTTC. The encoded protein is CASNPRGGSKETQYF.

The chain recombines TRBV2 with TRBJ2-2, with D unclear. The CDR3 has 14 amino acids. Germline V gives CDR1 SNHLY, CDR2 FYNNEI. The V end was cut by 5 bases, the J end by 0 bases, with 7 bases between. The CDR3 DNA reads TGTGCCAGCAGTATAGACACGAACACCGGGGAGCTGTTTTTT. This codes for CASSIDTNTGELFF.

J is TRBJ2-1 and V is TRBV5-3; a possible D gene is TRBD1 (5 bases). TRBV5-3 is identified as an open reading frame with a role that is uncertain. V shed 4 bases and J shed 8 bases, with 13 bases lying between them. This CDR3 is built from 13 residues. CDR3 loop: CARSDLDRDEQFF. The CDR3 DNA is TGTGCCAGAAGCGACCTCGACAGAGATGAGCAGTTCTTC.

The chain uses TRBV5-1 and TRBJ1-1; the match to TRBD1 covers 7 bases. The CDR3 is 15 amino acids. V trimming: 6 bases; J trimming: 1 base; junction bases outside the gene matches: 9. CDR1 is SGHRS, CDR2 YFSETQ, per germline. CDR3 in amino acids: CASTFSGTANTEAFF. CDR3 in DNA: TGCGCCAGCACCTTCTCCGGGACAGCGAACACTGAAGCTTTCTTT.

The rearrangement uses TRBV6-5 and TRBJ2-7, with 8 bases lining up with TRBD2. Germline CDR1 and CDR2: MNHEY and SVGAGI. With V trimmed by 0 bases and J by 6 bases, 7 bases remained unmatched. The CDR3 covers 15 residues. The CDR3 reads CASSYSIAGGAEQYF. The DNA for the CDR3 is TGTGCCAGCAGTTACTCGATCGCGGGGGGCGCCGAGCAGTACTTC.

This clone is a singleton in its sample. The J gene is TRBJ2-1, the V gene TRBV14; D is possibly TRBD2 (6 bases). The CDR3 is 16 amino acids. The V end lost 0 bases, the J end lost 0 bases, and 9 bases lay between the germline ends. Germline-derived CDR1 and CDR2 are SGHDN and FVKESK. The CDR3 loop reads CASSQDGGSSYNEQFF. Here the CDR3 DNA reads TGTGCCAGCAGCCAAGACGGGGGAAGCTCCTACAATGAGCAGTTCTTC.

This clone was detected only a few times. The chain joins TRBV18 to TRBJ2-7; 11 positions agree with TRBD1. The CDR3 is 18 amino acids. Germline V CDR1 and CDR2: KGHSH, LQKENI. The ends lost 6 bases at V and 1 base at J; junction bases unmatched: 14. CDR3 loop: CASSPGQGARGLSYEQYF. DNA for the CDR3: TGTGCCAGCTCCCCTGGACAGGGGGCGCGGGGACTATCCTACGAGCAGTACTTC.

The rearrangement links TRBV7-2 to TRBJ2-6; 10 bases fit TRBD1. Unmatched junction bases numbered 7, after V lost 10 bases and J lost 1 base. The CDR3 contains 16 residues. The germline V gene encodes CDR1 SGHTA and CDR2 FQGNSA. CDR3 residues: CATRQGASSGANVLTF. CDR3 in DNA: TGTGCCACACGACAGGGGGCTTCTTCTGGGGCCAACGTCCTGACTTTC.

The V call is TRBV18, the J call TRBJ1-1, with TRBD1 as a possible D gene (6 bases). V lost 3 bases and J 1 base, leaving 12 bases between the germline ends. The CDR3 runs to 15 residues. CDR1 KGHSH and CDR2 LQKENI come from the germline V gene. This CDR3 reads CASSPRSGENTEAFF. CDR3 bases: TGTGCCAGCTCACCCCGGTCAGGGGAGAACACTGAAGCTTTCTTT. Using reference TRBV18 and TRBJ1-1 for the parts outside the CDR3, the full variable domain is NAGVMQNPRHLVRRRGQEARLRCSPMKGHSHVYWYRQLPEEGLKFMVYLQKENIIDESGMPKERFSAEFPKEGPSILRIQQVVRGDSAAYFCASSPRSGENTEAFFGQGTRLTVV.

This CDR3 reads CATTPRTGPANTGELFF. As DNA, the CDR3 is TGTGCCACCACCCCCCGGACAGGGCCCGCGAACACCGGGGAGCTGTTTTTT. The chain combines TRBV10-3 with TRBJ2-2; 8 positions match TRBD1. The CDR3 is made up of 17 amino acids. Germline values: CDR1 ENHRY, CDR2 SYGVKD. V lost 10 bases, J lost 0 bases, and 13 bases stayed unmatched.

This chain joins TRBV7-8 and TRBJ1-6; D ambiguous. Germline V gene sequence: CDR1 SGHVS, CDR2 FQNEAQ. The length of the CDR3 is 16 residues. The V end was cut by 0 bases, the J end by 6 bases, with 12 bases between. This CDR3 reads CASSLAAGAGNSPLHF. DNA for the CDR3: TGTGCCAGCAGCTTAGCGGCGGGCGCGGGTAATTCACCCCTCCACTTT.

The chain combines TRBV28 with TRBJ2-5, with D maybe TRBD1 (6 bases). The CDR3 has 13 amino acids. Per germline, CDR1 MDHEN and CDR2 SYDVKM. V was shortened by 3 bases and J by 3 bases, with 8 bases between the two germline ends. As DNA, the CDR3 is TGTGCCAGCAGTTTGGGACATGAAGAGACCCAGTACTTC. Amino acids: CASSLGHEETQYF.

This clone was counted a few times. The genes are TRBV18 and TRBJ1-6, with 9 bases aligning to TRBD1. The CDR3 has 14 residues. With V trimmed by 0 bases and J by 16 bases, 7 bases remained unmatched. Germline assignment: CDR1 KGHSH and CDR2 LQKENI. CDR3 coding DNA: TGTGCCAGCTCACCACCCAAGGACAGGGGTCTACTCCACTTT. Translated, it gives CASSPPKDRGLLHF.

The chain couples TRBV6-5 to TRBJ2-3; the match to TRBD2 covers 7 bases. With V trimmed by 0 bases and J by 2 bases, 5 bases remained unmatched. The germline gives CDR1 MNHEY, CDR2 SVGAGI. There are 16 residues in the CDR3. The CDR3: CASSYSSSGLTDTQYF. CDR3 in DNA: TGTGCCAGCAGTTACTCCTCTAGCGGCCTCACAGATACGCAGTATTTT.

The chain combines TRBV29-1 with TRBJ2-5; 11 nucleotides align to TRBD1. The germline V gene has CDR1 SQVTM and CDR2 ANQGSEA. Unmatched junction bases numbered 8, after V lost 3 bases and J lost 5 bases. The CDR3 contains 15 residues. CDR3 sequence: CSVDHTGTGGETQYF. DNA of the CDR3: TGCAGCGTTGATCACACCGGGACAGGGGGGGAGACCCAGTACTTC.

The chain couples TRBV27 to TRBJ2-1; TRBD2 aligns across 11 bases. The CDR3 extends over 19 amino acids. The germline V gene encodes CDR1 MNHEY and CDR2 SMNVEV (reference sequence). Losses at the gene ends were 1 base for V and 6 bases for J; bases not matched to a gene: 14. The CDR3, as DNA: TGTGCCAGCAGTTTATATGCCTCCGTACTAGCGGGAGTGTCCAATGAGCAGTTCTTC. It translates to CASSLYASVLAGVSNEQFF.